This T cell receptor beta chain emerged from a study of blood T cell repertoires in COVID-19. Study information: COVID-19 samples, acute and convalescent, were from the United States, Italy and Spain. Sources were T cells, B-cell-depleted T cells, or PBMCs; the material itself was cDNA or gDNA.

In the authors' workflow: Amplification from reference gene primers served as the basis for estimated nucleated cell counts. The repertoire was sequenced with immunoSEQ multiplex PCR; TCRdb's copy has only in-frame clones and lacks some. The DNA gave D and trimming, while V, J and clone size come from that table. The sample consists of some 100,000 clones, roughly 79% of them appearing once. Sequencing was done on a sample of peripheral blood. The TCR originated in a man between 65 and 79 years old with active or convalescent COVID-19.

DNA for the CDR3: TGCGCCAGCAGCCAACTCAGGTTGGAACGTAATGAAAAACTGTTTTTT. It encodes CASSQLRLERNEKLFF. The chain carries TRBV4-3 and TRBJ1-4; no firm D call. This CDR3 region has 16 residues. CDR1 LGHNA and CDR2 YSLEER come from the germline V gene. V was clipped by 2 bases and J by 4 bases, with 14 bases between them.